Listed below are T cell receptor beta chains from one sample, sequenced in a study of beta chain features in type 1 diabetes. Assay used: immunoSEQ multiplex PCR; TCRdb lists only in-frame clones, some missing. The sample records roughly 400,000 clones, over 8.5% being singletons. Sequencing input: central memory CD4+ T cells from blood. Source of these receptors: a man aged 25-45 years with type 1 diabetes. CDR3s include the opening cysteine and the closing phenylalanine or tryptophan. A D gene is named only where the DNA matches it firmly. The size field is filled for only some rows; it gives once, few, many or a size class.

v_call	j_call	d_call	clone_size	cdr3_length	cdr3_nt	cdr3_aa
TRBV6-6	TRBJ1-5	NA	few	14	TGTGCCAGCAGGCGGGGCAGCGGCGATCAGCCCCAGCATTTT	CASRRGSGDQPQHF
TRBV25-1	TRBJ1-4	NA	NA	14	TGTGCCAGCAGTGTGGGGCAGGGAGGGGAAAAACTGTTTTTT	CASSVGQGGEKLFF
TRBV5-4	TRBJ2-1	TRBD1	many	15	TGTGCCAGCAGCTCCCAGGACAGGTACGAATTGTCGGAGTTCTTC	CASSSQDRYELSEFF
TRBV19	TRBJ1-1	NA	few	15	TGTGCCAGTAATGGACAGAGGGGGAAGGACACTGAAGCTTTCTTT	CASNGQRGKDTEAFF
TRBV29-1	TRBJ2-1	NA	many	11	TGCAGCGCCCAGGGAGGCGGTGAGCAGTTCTTC	CSAQGGGEQFF
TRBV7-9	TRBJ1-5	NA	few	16	TGTGCCAGCAGCTTAATGACGACGGGTCGGACGGAGCCCCAGCATTTT	CASSLMTTGRTEPQHF
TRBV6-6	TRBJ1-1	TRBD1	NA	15	TGTGCCAGCAGTTACGCAGGGGGCGATGGCACTGAAGCTTTCTTT	CASSYAGGDGTEAFF
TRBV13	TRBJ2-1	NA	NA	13	TGTGCCAGCAGTCCTACACATTCTCATGAGCAGTTCTTC	CASSPTHSHEQFF
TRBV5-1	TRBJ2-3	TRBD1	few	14	TGCGCCAGCAGCTGGGACAGGTCCACAGATACGCAGTATTTT	CASSWDRSTDTQYF
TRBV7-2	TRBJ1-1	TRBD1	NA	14	TGTGCCAGCCGCTTTAAAGGGGGCGGCACTGAAGCTTTCTTT	CASRFKGGGTEAFF
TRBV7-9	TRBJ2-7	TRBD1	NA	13	TGTGCCAGCAGCCGGACAGGGCCGGGCGAGCAGTACTTC	CASSRTGPGEQYF
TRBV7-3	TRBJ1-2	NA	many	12	TGTGCCAGCAGAGAAGGACAACTTGGCTACACCTTC	CASREGQLGYTF
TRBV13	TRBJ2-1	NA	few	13	TGTGCCAGCAGCCCGCCCGGAGGACAGAAGCAGTTCTTC	CASSPPGGQKQFF
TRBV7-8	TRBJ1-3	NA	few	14	TGTGCCAGCATGCGGGGTGTCGGTGGAAACACCATATATTTT	CASMRGVGGNTIYF
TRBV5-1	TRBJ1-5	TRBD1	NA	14	TGCGCCAGCAGCCTCACAGGGGGCAATCAGCCCCAGCATTTT	CASSLTGGNQPQHF
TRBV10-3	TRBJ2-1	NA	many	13	TGTGCCACCCGAAGGGGGGACTACAATGAGCAGTTCTTC	CATRRGDYNEQFF
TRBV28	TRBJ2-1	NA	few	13	TGTGCCAGCAGTCGCTCGGACGCGGCTCGGCAGTTCTTC	CASSRSDAARQFF
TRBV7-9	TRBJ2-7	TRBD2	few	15	TGTGCCAGCAGCTTTACTAGCGATCATTCCTACGAGCAGTACTTC	CASSFTSDHSYEQYF
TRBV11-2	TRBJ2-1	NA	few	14	TGTGCCAGCAGCTTCGCCGCCGTAAGCAATGAGCAGTTCTTC	CASSFAAVSNEQFF
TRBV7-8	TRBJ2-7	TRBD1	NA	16	TGTGCCAGCAGCTTCAGTGGTGGGACAGGGGTGCGGGAGCAGTACTTC	CASSFSGGTGVREQYF
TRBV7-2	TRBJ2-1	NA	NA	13	TGTGCCAGCAGCTTAGTGGGTGGGGATGAGCAGTTCTTC	CASSLVGGDEQFF
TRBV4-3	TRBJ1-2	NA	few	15	TGCGCCAGCAGCCAAGACATAACGACACCCGTGGGCTACACCTTC	CASSQDITTPVGYTF
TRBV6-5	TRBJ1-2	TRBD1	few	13	TGTGCCAGCAGTTACACAGGGGGAGGTGGCTACACCTTC	CASSYTGGGGYTF
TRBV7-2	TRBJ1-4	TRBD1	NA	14	TGTGCCAGCAGTATCGGGACAGGGAATGAAAAACTGTTTTTT	CASSIGTGNEKLFF
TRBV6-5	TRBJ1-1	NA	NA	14	TGTGCCAGCAGTCTACTCGTGAGGAACACTGAAGCTTTCTTT	CASSLLVRNTEAFF
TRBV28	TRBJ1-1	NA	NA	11	TGTCTAACAAAGCGAAACACTGAAGCTTTCTTT	CLTKRNTEAFF
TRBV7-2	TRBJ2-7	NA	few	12	TGTGCCAGCAGCTTAGATGTATCCGAGCAGTACTTC	CASSLDVSEQYF
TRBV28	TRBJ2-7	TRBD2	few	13	TGTGCCAGCAGGCCTAGCGGGGTGTACGAGCAGTACTTC	CASRPSGVYEQYF
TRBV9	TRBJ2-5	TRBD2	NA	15	TGTGCCAGCAGTTACGGACTAGCGGGAGAAGAGACCCAGTACTTC	CASSYGLAGEETQYF
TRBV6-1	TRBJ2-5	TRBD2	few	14	TGTGCCAGCAGTGACAGGGCGGGGGGAGAGACCCAGTACTTC	CASSDRAGGETQYF
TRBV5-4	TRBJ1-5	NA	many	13	TGTGCCAGCAGCTTCGGGCAGGATCAGCCCCAGCATTTT	CASSFGQDQPQHF
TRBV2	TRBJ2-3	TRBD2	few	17	TGTGCCAGCAGTACATATTATCTAGCGGGTAGCACAGATACGCAGTATTTT	CASSTYYLAGSTDTQYF
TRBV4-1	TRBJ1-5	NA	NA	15	TGCGCCAGCAGCCAAGATGGCATAGGCAATCAGCCCCAGCATTTT	CASSQDGIGNQPQHF
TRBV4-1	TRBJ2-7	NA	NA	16	TGCGCCAGCAGCCAAGATTCAGGTCCCTATGCCTACGAGCAGTACTTC	CASSQDSGPYAYEQYF
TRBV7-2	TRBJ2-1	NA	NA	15	TGTGCCAGCAGCCGAGAGGTAGGGTCCTACAATGAGCAGTTCTTC	CASSREVGSYNEQFF
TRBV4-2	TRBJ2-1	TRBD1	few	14	TGTGCCAGCAGCCTAGGGACAGGGGGCGATGAGCAGTTCTTC	CASSLGTGGDEQFF
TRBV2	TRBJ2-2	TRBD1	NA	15	TGTGCCAGCATCCGGGACAGTCCGAACACCGGGGAGCTGTTTTTT	CASIRDSPNTGELFF
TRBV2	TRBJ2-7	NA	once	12	TGTGCCAGCAGGATAAATACCTACGAGCAGTACTTC	CASRINTYEQYF
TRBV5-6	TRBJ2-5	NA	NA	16	TGTGCCAGCAGCTTGGTCCAGGGTGGGAAACAAGAGACCCAGTACTTC	CASSLVQGGKQETQYF
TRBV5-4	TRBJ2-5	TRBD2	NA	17	TGTGCCAGCAGCCCGCTAGGGGGACTAGCGGGCCAAGAGACCCAGTACTTC	CASSPLGGLAGQETQYF
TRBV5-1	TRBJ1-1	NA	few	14	TGCGCCAGCAGCTTTGGGACCCAGAACACTGAAGCTTTCTTT	CASSFGTQNTEAFF
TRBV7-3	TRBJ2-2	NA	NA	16	TGTGCCAGCAGCTTTAACAGGGACTCTTATCCCGGGGAGCTGTTTTTT	CASSFNRDSYPGELFF
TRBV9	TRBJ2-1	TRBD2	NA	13	TGTGCCAGCAGTACTAGCGGGAGGGCAGAGCAGTTCTTC	CASSTSGRAEQFF